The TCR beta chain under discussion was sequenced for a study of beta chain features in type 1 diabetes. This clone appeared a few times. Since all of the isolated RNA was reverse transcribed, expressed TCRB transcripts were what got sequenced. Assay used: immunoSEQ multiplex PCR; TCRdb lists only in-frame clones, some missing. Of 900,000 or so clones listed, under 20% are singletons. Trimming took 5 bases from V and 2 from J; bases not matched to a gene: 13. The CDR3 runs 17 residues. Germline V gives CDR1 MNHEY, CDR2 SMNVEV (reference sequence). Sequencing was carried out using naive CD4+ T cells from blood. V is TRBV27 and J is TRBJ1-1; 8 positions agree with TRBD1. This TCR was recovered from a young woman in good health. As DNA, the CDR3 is TGTGCCAGCAGTCTCCGGCCCGACAGGGGCGGAAACACTGAAGCTTTCTTT. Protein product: CASSLRPDRGGNTEAFF.